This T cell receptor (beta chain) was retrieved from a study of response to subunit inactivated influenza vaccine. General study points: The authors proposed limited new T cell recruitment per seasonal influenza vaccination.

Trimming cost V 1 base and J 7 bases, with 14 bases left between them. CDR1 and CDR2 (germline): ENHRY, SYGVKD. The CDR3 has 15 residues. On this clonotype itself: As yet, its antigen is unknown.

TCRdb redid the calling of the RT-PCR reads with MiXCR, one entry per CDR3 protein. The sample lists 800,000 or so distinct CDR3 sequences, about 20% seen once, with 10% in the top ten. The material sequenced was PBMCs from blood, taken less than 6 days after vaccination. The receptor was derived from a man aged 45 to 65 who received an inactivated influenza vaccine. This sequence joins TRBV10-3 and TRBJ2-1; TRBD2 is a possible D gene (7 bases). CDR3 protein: CAISELWEGENEQFF. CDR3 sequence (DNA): TGTGCCATCAGTGAGTTGTGGGAGGGGGAAAATGAGCAGTTCTTC.